This record concerns one T cell receptor beta chain sequence. Its recognized antigen is unknown. It has no much larger one-base neighbor in the sample; base qualities were not kept. The data stem from a study of T cell responses to AZD1222 COVID-19 vaccine (dated by TCRdb to the early 2020s). For context, the study as a whole: A total of around 240 trial participants underwent TCR sequencing, of whom approximately 210 received two doses of AZD1222 and some 26 received two doses of the MenACWY control vaccine. Trial participants were enrolled by age into 18-55, 56-69 and 70-plus year subgroups, with approximately 160, 26 and 62 TCR-sequenced participants respectively. The research as a whole found: The 56-69-year group was small, and its depth increase did not reach significance, likely because of low power. After two AZD1222 doses, both the breadth and the depth of spike-specific TCRs were significantly higher than at day 0 and than in MenACWY recipients. Because no day 14 peak-response samples were available, repertoires were characterized only after the peak T cell response. Participants were mostly white British, with more females than males. The authors suggested clonal diversity may have been underestimated. Reportedly, almost half of the unique spike-specific TCRs recognized epitopes lying outside the regions that are mutated in the B.1.351 and B.1.1.7 variants. The vaccine-associated CD4 TCRs covered the entire spike protein, and the dominant responses fell in regions 160-218 and 743-854. Only a handful of AZD1222 recipients were SARS-CoV-2 seropositive at baseline, limiting conclusions about previously exposed vaccinees.

V is trimmed back by 4 bases and J by 4 bases, and the junction contains 4 bases that no gene match accounts for. The CDR3 goes from the cysteine to the phenylalanine over 14 residues. Solely the CDR3 DNA is kept, with 42 bases framed from the first base. From the germline V gene, CDR1 is SGHRS and CDR2 is YFSETQ. Per the publication, the time point label means: baseline before first vaccination. In light of the paper, this sample's treatment or condition label describes: meningococcal conjugate vaccine given as trial control. Samples from vaccinated people were obtained from the UK trials COV001 and COV002, which included a single-blind randomized controlled phase 2/3 trial of AZD1222 (ChAdOx1 nCoV-19) in healthy adults. For TCRbeta chain sequencing, PBMC samples from trial participants were taken at day 0 and at day 28 after the second dose. The CDR3 regions of human TCRbeta chains were subjected to immunosequencing. The original pipeline was this. TCRs in the repertoires were matched against a reference library of SARS-CoV-2-specific TCRs that had been generated with the MIRA antigen-specificity platform. Breadth was defined as the fraction of unique TCRs that were SARS-CoV-2-associated. Depth was defined as the fraction of total T cells that were SARS-CoV-2-associated. Using the MIRA data, every spike-specific TCR was mapped to the spike region that the TCR reacted to and assigned to either a CD4 or a CD8 class. Log10-transformed breadth and depth values were compared by one-way ANOVA with Sidak's multiple comparisons tests. Drawn from immuneACCESS, this table holds only the in-frame rearrangements with V and J called that TCRdb kept. Clones are partly lost; checked studies trace under half to an unresolved V gene and leave the rest unexplained. Clone size and the V and J calls come from that table; the DNA yielded D and trimming. This sample lists hundreds of thousands of clones; around 93% were detected once. The top ten clones comprise around 1% of the sample.

This TCR was sampled from an adult in good health. The V gene is TRBV5-1 and the J gene is TRBJ2-5; TRBD1 aligns with 10 central bases. The material sequenced was peripheral blood, taken on day 0 of MenACWY control vaccination. Read as DNA, the sequence is TGCGCCAGCAGCCCCGGGACAGGGGTAGAGACCCAGTACTTC. Its protein is CASSPGTGVETQYF.